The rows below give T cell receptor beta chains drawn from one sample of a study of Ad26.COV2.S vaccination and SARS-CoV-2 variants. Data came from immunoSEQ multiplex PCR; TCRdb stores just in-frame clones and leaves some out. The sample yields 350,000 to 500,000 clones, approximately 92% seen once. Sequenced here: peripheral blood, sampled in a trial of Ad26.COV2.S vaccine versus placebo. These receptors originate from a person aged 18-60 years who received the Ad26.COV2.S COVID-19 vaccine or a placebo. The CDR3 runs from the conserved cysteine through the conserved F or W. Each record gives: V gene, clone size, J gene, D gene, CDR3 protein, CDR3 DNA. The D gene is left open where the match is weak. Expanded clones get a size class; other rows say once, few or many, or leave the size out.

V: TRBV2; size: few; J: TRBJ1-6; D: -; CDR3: CASSAGVSSSPLHF; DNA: TGTGCCAGCAGTGCGGGGGTCAGCTCGTCACCCCTCCACTTT
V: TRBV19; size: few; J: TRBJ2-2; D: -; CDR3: CASSLSGTGELFF; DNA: TGTGCCAGTAGCCTCTCGGGCACCGGGGAGCTGTTTTTT
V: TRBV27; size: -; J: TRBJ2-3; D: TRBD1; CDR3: CASSFRGPGTQYF; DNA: TGTGCCAGCAGTTTCAGGGGGCCAGGTACGCAGTATTTT
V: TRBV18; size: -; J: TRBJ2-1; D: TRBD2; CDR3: CASSPPVGLAAHNEQFF; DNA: TGTGCCAGCTCACCACCGGTAGGACTAGCGGCTCACAATGAGCAGTTCTTC
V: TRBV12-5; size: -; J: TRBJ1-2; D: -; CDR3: CASGFARPNYGYTF; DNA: TGTGCTAGTGGTTTCGCCAGACCTAACTATGGCTACACCTTC
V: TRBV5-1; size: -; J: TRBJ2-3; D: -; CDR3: CASSATGTSTDTQYF; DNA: TGCGCCAGCAGCGCAACCGGGACTAGCACAGATACGCAGTATTTT
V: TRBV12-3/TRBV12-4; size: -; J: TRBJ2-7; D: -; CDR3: CASTLIPGHEQYF; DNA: TGTGCCAGCACCTTAATCCCCGGCCACGAGCAGTACTTC
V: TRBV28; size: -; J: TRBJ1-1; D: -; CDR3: CASSLPGPPNTEAFF; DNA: TGTGCCAGCAGTCTTCCAGGGCCACCAAACACTGAAGCTTTCTTT
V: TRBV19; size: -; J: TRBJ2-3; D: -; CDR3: CASTSLGTEGTDTQYF; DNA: TGTGCCAGTACAAGCCTCGGGACTGAAGGCACAGATACGCAGTATTTT
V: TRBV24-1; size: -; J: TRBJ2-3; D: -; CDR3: CATSDNQRADTQYF; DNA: TGTGCCACCAGTGATAATCAACGGGCAGATACGCAGTATTTT
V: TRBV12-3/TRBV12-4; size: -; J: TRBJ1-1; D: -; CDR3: CASSFSPNTEAFF; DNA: TGTGCCAGCAGTTTTTCCCCGAACACTGAAGCTTTCTTT